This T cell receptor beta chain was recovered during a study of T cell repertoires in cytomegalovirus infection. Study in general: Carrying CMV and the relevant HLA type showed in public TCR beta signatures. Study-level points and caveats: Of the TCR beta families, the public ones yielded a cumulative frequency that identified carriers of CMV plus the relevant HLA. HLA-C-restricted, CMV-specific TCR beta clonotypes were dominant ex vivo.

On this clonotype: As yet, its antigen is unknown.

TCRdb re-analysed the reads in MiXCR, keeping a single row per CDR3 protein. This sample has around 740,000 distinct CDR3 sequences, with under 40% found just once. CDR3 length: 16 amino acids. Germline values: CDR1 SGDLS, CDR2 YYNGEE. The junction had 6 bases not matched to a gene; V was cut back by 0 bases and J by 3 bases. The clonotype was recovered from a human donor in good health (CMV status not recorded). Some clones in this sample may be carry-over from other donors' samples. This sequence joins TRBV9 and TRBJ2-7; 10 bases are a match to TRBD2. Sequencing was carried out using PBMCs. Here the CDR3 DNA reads TGTGCCAGCAGCGTAGAGGTAGCGGGAGGAATCTACGAGCAGTACTTC. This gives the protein CASSVEVAGGIYEQYF.